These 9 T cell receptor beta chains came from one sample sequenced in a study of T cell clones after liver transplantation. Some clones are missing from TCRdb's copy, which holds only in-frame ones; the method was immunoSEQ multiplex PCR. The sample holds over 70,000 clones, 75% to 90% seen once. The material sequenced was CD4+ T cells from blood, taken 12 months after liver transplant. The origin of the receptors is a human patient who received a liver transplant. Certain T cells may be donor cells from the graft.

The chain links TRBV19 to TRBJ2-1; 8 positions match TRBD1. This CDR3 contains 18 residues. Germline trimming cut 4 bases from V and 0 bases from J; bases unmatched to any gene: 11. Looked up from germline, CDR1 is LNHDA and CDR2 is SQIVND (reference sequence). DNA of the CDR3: TGTGCCAGTAGTAGCGGGACAGGTTCTAGGAACTCCTACAATGAGCAGTTCTTC. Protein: CASSSGTGSRNSYNEQFF.

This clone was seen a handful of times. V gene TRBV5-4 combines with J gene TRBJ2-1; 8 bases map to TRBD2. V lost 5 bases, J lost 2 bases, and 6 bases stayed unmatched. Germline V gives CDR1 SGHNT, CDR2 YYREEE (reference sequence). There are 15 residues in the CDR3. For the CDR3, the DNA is TGTGCCAGCAGTTATGGACTAGCCACCTACAATGAGCAGTTCTTC. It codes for CASSYGLATYNEQFF.

For the CDR3, the DNA is TGTGCCAGTAGCACCCCGGGATCTTGGGGCAATCAGCCCCAGCATTTT. Its protein product is CASSTPGSWGNQPQHF. The gene calls are TRBV19 and TRBJ1-5; D is undetermined. The CDR3 totals 16 residues. Trimming left V 6 bases short and J 2 bases short, with 17 bases between. The germline gives CDR1 LNHDA, CDR2 SQIVND (reference sequence).

CDR3: CASSPGGTPQETQYF. CDR3 nucleotides: TGTGCCAGCTCCCCGGGGGGGACCCCACAGGAGACCCAGTACTTC. J is TRBJ2-5 and V is TRBV7-9; 8 bases line up with TRBD2. Germline lookup yields CDR1 SEHNR and CDR2 FQNEAQ (reference sequence). The J segment lost 5 bases and the V segment lost 8 bases, leaving 13 bases of the junction unmatched. The CDR3 extends over 15 amino acids.

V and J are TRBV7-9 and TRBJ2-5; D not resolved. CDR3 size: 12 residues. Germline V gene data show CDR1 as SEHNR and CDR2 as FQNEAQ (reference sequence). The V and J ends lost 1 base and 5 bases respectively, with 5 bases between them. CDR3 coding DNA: TGTGCCAGCAGCTTAGTCGCCGAGACCCAGTACTTC. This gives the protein CASSLVAETQYF.

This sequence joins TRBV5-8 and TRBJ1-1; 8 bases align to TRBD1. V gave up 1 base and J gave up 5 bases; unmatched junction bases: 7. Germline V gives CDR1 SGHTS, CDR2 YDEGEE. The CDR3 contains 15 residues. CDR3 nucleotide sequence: TGTGCCAGCAGCTTGAGTGGGACAGGAGGGACTGAAGCTTTCTTT. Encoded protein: CASSLSGTGGTEAFF.

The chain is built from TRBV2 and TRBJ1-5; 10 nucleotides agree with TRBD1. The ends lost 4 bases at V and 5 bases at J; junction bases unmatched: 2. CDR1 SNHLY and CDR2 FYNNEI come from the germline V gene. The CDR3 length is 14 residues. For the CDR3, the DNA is TGTGCCAGCAGTGGGACAGGGGGGTATCAGCCCCAGCATTTT. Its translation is CASSGTGGYQPQHF.

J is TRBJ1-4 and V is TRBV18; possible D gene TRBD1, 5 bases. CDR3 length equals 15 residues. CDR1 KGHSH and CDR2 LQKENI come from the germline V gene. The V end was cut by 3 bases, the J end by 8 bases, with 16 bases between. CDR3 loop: CASSPYGASREKLFF. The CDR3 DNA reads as TGTGCCAGCTCACCCTACGGGGCCTCGAGAGAAAAACTGTTTTTT.

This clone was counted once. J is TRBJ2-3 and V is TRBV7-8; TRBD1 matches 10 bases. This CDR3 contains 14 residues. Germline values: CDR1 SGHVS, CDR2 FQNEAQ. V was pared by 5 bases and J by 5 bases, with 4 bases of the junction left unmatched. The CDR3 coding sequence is TGTGCCAGCAGCGTTGACAGGGGGCGAGATACGCAGTATTTT. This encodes CASSVDRGRDTQYF.